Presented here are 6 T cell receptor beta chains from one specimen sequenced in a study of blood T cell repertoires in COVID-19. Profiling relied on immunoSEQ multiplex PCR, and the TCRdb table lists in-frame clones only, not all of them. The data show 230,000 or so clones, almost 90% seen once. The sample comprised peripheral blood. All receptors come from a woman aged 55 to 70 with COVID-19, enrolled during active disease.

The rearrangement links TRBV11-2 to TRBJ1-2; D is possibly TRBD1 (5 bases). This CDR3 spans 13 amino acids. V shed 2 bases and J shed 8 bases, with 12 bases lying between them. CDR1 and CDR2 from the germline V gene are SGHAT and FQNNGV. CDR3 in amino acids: CASSLRRGPGYTF. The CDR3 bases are TGTGCCAGCAGCTTACGGAGGGGCCCAGGCTACACCTTC.

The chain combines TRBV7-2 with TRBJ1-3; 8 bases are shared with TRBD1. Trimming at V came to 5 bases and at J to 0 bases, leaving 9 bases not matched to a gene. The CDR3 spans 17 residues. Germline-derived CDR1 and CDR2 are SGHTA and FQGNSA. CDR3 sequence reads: CASSPGTGLISGNTIYF. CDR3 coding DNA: TGTGCCAGCAGCCCGGGGACAGGTCTTATCTCTGGAAACACCATATATTTT.

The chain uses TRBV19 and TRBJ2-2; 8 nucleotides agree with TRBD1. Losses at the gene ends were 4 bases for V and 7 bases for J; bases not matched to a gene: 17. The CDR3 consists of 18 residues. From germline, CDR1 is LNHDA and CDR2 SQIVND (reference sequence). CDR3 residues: CASSKGAGQGGVFGELFF. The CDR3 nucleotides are TGTGCCAGTAGTAAGGGGGCCGGACAGGGCGGGGTTTTCGGGGAGCTGTTTTTT.

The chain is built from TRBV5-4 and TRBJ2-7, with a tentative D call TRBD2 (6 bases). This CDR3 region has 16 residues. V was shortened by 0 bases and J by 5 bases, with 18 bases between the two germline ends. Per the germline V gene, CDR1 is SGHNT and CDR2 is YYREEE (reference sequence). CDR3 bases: TGTGCCAGCAGCTTGGTGGGGACTCCTACCTTTGACGAGCAGTACTTC. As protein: CASSLVGTPTFDEQYF.

CDR3 nucleotides: TGCAGCGCGGCGGACAGCAGCGACTATGGCTACACCTTC. Translated, it gives CSAADSSDYGYTF. The chain employs TRBV29-1 and TRBJ1-2, with D maybe TRBD1 (6 bases). Germline V gene lookup returns CDR1 SQVTM and CDR2 ANQGSEA. The V gene lost 7 bases and the J gene lost 3 bases, with 15 bases spanning the gap. This CDR3 spans 13 amino acids.

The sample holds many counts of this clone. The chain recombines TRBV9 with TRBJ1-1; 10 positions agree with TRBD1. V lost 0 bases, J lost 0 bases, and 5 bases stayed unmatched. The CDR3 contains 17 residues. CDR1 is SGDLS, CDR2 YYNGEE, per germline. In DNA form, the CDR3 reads TGTGCCAGCAGCGTAGCCCGGGACAGGGGCATGAACACTGAAGCTTTCTTT. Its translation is CASSVARDRGMNTEAFF.